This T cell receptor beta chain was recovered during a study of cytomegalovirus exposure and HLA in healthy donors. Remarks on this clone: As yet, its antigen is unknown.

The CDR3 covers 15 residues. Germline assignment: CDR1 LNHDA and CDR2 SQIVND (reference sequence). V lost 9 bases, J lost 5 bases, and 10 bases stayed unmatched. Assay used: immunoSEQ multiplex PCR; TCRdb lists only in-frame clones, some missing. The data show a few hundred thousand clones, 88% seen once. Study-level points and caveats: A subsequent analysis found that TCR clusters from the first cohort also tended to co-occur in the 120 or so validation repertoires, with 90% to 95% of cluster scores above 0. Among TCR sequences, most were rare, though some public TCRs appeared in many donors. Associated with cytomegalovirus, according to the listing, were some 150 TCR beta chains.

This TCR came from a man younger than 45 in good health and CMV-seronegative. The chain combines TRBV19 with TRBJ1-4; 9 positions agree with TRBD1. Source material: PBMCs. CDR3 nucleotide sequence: TGTGCCAGCAGAGGGGCAGGGACAGGGAATGAAAAACTGTTTTTT. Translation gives CASRGAGTGNEKLFF.